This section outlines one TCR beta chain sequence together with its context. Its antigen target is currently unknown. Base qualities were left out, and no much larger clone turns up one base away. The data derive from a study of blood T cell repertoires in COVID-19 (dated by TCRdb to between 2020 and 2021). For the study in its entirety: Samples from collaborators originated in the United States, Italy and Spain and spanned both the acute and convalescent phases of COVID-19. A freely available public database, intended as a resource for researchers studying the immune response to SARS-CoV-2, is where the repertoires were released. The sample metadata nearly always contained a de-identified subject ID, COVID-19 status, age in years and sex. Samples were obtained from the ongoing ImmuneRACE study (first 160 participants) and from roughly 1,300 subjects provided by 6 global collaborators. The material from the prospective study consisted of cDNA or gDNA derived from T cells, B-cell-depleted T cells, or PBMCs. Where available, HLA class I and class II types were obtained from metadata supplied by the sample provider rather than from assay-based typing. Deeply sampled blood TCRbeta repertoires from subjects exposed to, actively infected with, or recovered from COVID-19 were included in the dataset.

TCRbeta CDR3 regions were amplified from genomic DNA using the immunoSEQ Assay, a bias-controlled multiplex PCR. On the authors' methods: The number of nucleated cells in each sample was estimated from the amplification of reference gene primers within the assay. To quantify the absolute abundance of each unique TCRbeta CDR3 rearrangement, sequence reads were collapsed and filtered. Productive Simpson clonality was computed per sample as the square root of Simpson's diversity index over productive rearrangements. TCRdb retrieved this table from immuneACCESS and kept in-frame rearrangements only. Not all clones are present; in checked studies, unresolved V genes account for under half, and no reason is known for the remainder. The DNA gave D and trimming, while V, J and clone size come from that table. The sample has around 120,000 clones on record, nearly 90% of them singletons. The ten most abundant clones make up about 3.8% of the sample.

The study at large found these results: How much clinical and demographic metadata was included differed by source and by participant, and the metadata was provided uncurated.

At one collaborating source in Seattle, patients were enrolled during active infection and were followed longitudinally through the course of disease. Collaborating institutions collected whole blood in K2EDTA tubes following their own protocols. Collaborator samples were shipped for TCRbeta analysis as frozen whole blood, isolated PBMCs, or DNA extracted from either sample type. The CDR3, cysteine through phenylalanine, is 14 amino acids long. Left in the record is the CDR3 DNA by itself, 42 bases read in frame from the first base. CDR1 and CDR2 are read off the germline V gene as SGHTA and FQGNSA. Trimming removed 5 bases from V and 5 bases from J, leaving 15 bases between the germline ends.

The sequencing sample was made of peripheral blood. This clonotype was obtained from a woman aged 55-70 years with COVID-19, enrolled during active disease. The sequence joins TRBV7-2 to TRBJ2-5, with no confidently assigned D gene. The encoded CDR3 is CASSLSRSTETQYF. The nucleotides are TGTGCCAGCAGCCTGTCCCGGTCTACGGAGACCCAGTACTTC.